This T cell receptor beta chain was recovered during a study of a mutant IDH1 vaccine in newly diagnosed glioma (dated by TCRdb to about 2021). Describing the broader study: Patients were given eight vaccinations, in weeks 1, 3, 5, 7, 11, 15, 19 and 23, which matched visits V03 through V10. Peripheral blood was drawn at six visits: V03 (baseline), V05, V07, V10, V12 and V13. For exploratory analyses, longitudinal TCRB deep sequencing was carried out in roughly 23 treated patients wherever samples were available. Prior to enrollment, patients had been given standard therapy consisting of radiotherapy alone, temozolomide alone, or radiochemotherapy with temozolomide, with the combination given to most patients. Vaccination was initiated 4-6 weeks after radiotherapy alone, or concurrently with temozolomide cycles in the chemotherapy-containing groups. The roughly 35 treated patients were around 62% male and around 40% female, with a mean age of roughly 40 years. On the study overall, not on this receptor specifically: PBMC samples for TCRB deep sequencing were selected based on availability. Pseudoprogression seemed to be unrelated to changes in the top peripheral T cell clonotypes found by TCRB sequencing. It was noted by the authors that analyses of patient blood samples could not be reproduced owing to sample limitations. Across multiple MHC alleles, vaccine-induced immune responses were seen in just over 90% of patients.

In regard to this clone: Its antigen is not yet known. No base quality values were provided; no much bigger clone lies one nucleotide off.

The sample's time point label is to be understood as: week 23, last vaccination. Each vaccine dose, consisting of 300 ug of a 20-mer mutant IDH1 peptide in Montanide, was administered subcutaneously with topical imiquimod. Newly diagnosed WHO grade 3 or 4 IDH1-mutant astrocytomas showing loss of nuclear ATRX were present in the donors. The samples were drawn from NOA16, a multicentre, single-arm, open-label phase I trial in Germany that tested a mutant IDH1 peptide vaccine in humans for the first time. Genomic DNA for TCRB sequencing was extracted from EDTA blood using the DNeasy Blood and Tissue Kit. The library was generated by the immunoSEQ multiplex PCR assay. Rearranged TCR beta chain sequences were amplified using the hsTCRB Kit according to the manufacturer's protocol. Sequencing of TCRB libraries was carried out on an Illumina MiSeq. The paper's processing steps were these. The proprietary platform of the kit vendor was used for demultiplexing, trimming and gene mapping. Imported from immuneACCESS, the table was reduced by TCRdb to in-frame sequences with V and J called. These copies leave out some clones; in studies compared against another copy, an unresolved V gene accounts for under half, and the cause of the remainder is not known. D and trimming come from the DNA, and the V and J calls and clone size come from that table. This sample gives about 65,000 clones in total; approximately 81% of them show up just once. In total, the top ten clones hold 4% of the sample.

Trimming leaves V shorter by 3 bases and J shorter by 5 bases, with the junction holding 5 bases beyond the gene matches. The germline V gene (reference sequence) specifies SEHNR as CDR1 and FQNEAQ as CDR2. From the cysteine through the phenylalanine, the CDR3 covers 14 amino acids. The kept DNA is CDR3 alone, 42 bases in frame from the first base. This receptor was identified in a man younger than 40 with glioma. The sample in question was PBMCs, obtained from a glioma patient whose treatment included an IDH1 peptide vaccine. The rearrangement combines TRBV7-9 with TRBJ1-1, and 8 junction bases match TRBD1. The CDR3 amino acid sequence is: CASSLTGVDTEAFF. The base sequence is TGTGCCAGCAGCTTGACAGGGGTTGATACTGAAGCTTTCTTT.